These 14 T cell receptor beta chains share one sample of origin, sequenced in a study of blood T cells in healthy people across ages. PCR was performed a second time for roughly 7 to 12 cycles using a sample-barcoded 5' primer and a J-beta primer mix. TCRdb reprocessed the 5' RACE reads with MiXCR, giving one entry per CDR3 protein. The table records some 1.7 million distinct CDR3 sequences, about 28% of them present only once. The sequencing input was blood. The source of these receptors is a woman in her 30s in good health.

The gene calls are TRBV20-1 and TRBJ1-4; 7 bases fit TRBD1. V gave up 3 bases and J gave up 4 bases; unmatched junction bases: 11. The CDR3 runs to 16 residues. Germline CDR1 DFQATT, CDR2 SNEGSKA (reference sequence). The CDR3 region is CSASPRQGLINEKLFF. The CDR3 DNA reads TGCAGTGCTAGCCCCCGACAGGGCCTAATTAATGAAAAACTGTTTTTT.

V usage is TRBV6-5 and J usage is TRBJ2-4, with 9 bases identical to TRBD1. CDR3 size: 15 residues. Losses at the gene ends were 5 bases for V and 0 bases for J; bases not matched to a gene: 2. Germline-derived CDR1 and CDR2 are MNHEY and SVGAGI. In DNA, the CDR3 is TGTGCCAGCAGTCGGACAGGGGTAGCCAAAAACATTCAGTACTTC. It translates to CASSRTGVAKNIQYF.

The CDR3 region has the DNA TGTGCCAGCTCATCCACCAAGACAGGAAGCTCCTACGAGCAGTACTTC. Residues: CASSSTKTGSSYEQYF. The chain uses TRBV18 and TRBJ2-7; perhaps TRBD1 as D (6 bases). This CDR3 is built from 16 residues. Germline values: CDR1 KGHSH, CDR2 LQKENI. The V gene lost 5 bases and the J gene lost 0 bases, with 17 bases spanning the gap.

In its sample, this clonotype was seen many times. The chain joins TRBV5-5 to TRBJ2-7; 8 bases are a match to TRBD2. Trimming cost V 0 bases and J 4 bases; bases outside gene matches: 3. CDR1 SGHKS and CDR2 YYEKEE come from the germline V gene (reference sequence). The CDR3 loop spans 14 amino acids. The CDR3 reads CASSLGPSGYEQYF. The CDR3 nucleotides read TGTGCCAGCAGCTTGGGTCCTAGCGGGTACGAGCAGTACTTC.

Turning to this clonotype: This clone may be a read error of a much larger clone one base away. The rearrangement links TRBV5-4 to TRBJ2-1; D not certain. V was pared by 3 bases and J by 6 bases, with 7 bases between. Germline loops: CDR1 SGHNT, CDR2 YYREEE (reference sequence). The CDR3 is made up of 12 amino acids. Here the CDR3 reads CASSSRTNEQFF. For the CDR3, the DNA is TGTGCCAGCAGCTCCCGGACCAATGAGCAGTTCTTC.

The CDR3 region is CASSGRIGQETQYF. The DNA for the CDR3 is TGTGCCAGCAGTGGCCGGATAGGCCAAGAGACCCAGTACTTC. This chain connects TRBV27 to TRBJ2-5, with D unclear. V was trimmed by 5 bases and J by 1 base, leaving 11 bases between them. The germline V gene has CDR1 MNHEY and CDR2 SMNVEV (reference sequence). The CDR3 has 14 amino acids.

This clonotype was seen a few times. This chain joins TRBV5-6 and TRBJ2-5, with D possibly matching TRBD2 (5 bases). Trimming removed 5 bases from V and 5 bases from J, with 22 bases in between. The CDR3 extends over 16 amino acids. Germline CDR1 is SGHDT and CDR2 is YYEEEE. Here the CDR3 reads CASRTFGPPAGETQYF. The CDR3 DNA is TGTGCCAGCAGGACCTTCGGGCCTCCGGCGGGCGAGACCCAGTACTTC.

This rearrangement joins TRBV12-3 or TRBV12-4 to TRBJ1-6; 7 nucleotides agree with TRBD1. Unmatched junction bases numbered 12, after V lost 6 bases and J lost 13 bases. The CDR3 covers 14 residues. CDR3 in DNA: TGTGCCAGCAGACCGACAGGGCGGAGTGGGCCCCTCCACTTT. Translated, it gives CASRPTGRSGPLHF.

This rearrangement joins TRBV19 to TRBJ1-3, with D perhaps TRBD1 (6 bases). This CDR3 contains 15 residues. With 5 bases removed from V and 0 bases from J, the gap between germline ends came to 11 bases. Germline V CDR1 and CDR2: LNHDA, SQIVND (reference sequence). This chain's CDR3 is CASSVQGISGNTIYF. In nucleotides, the CDR3 is TGTGCCAGTAGTGTGCAGGGGATCTCTGGAAACACCATATATTTT.

V is TRBV3-1 and J is TRBJ2-1; 14 nucleotides align to TRBD2. J gave up 7 bases and V 4 bases, and 6 bases lay outside the gene matches. The CDR3 runs to 16 residues. Germline V gene lookup returns CDR1 LGHDT and CDR2 YNNKEL (reference sequence). The CDR3 DNA is TGTGCCAGCAGCCGCAGACTAGCGGGGGGGCCTAATGAGCAGTTCTTC. Translation gives CASSRRLAGGPNEQFF.

About this clonotype itself: Germline is not matched at one junction end, which may reflect a read error. The rearrangement links TRBV28 to TRBJ1-5; D is ambiguous. Germline-derived CDR1 and CDR2 are MDHEN and SYDVKM. The length of the CDR3 is 15 residues. The CDR3 coding sequence is TGTGCCAGCAGTCCTATCCCCGACGGCAATCGGCCCCAGCATTTT. Protein sequence: CASSPIPDGNRPQHF.

Only a few counts were recorded for this clonotype. The chain combines TRBV12-5 with TRBJ2-5, with D possibly TRBD2 on 6 matching bases. The J call could be wrong; TRBJ2-7 is a better fit for the DNA end. CDR3 size: 16 residues. Germline-derived CDR1 and CDR2 are LGHNT and FRNRAP. Here the CDR3 DNA reads TGTGCTAGTGGTTCCGGAGTTTCGGGGGAGAGATACGAGCAGTACTTC. Its protein is CASGSGVSGERYEQYF.

For this clonotype: The junction and the germline gene differ at one end; a read error may be behind it. The chain employs TRBV15 and TRBJ2-4, with D unresolved. The J call may be incorrect, as the DNA end agrees better with TRBJ2-7. This CDR3 is built from 13 residues. Germline V CDR1 and CDR2: LNHNV, YYDKDF (reference sequence). The CDR3 DNA reads as TGTGCCGCCAGCAGAGATCTTGCCCGCGAGCAGTACTTC. It codes for CAASRDLAREQYF.

The genes are TRBV20-1 and TRBJ2-7, with TRBD1 as a possible D gene (6 bases). Trimming stripped 5 bases from V and 2 bases from J, with 13 bases between. CDR1 is DFQATT and CDR2 is SNEGSKA in the germline V gene (reference sequence). The CDR3 is 13 amino acids. CDR3: CSAGDRRTYEQYF. The CDR3 DNA follows: TGCAGTGCTGGCGACAGGAGGACCTACGAGCAGTACTTC.